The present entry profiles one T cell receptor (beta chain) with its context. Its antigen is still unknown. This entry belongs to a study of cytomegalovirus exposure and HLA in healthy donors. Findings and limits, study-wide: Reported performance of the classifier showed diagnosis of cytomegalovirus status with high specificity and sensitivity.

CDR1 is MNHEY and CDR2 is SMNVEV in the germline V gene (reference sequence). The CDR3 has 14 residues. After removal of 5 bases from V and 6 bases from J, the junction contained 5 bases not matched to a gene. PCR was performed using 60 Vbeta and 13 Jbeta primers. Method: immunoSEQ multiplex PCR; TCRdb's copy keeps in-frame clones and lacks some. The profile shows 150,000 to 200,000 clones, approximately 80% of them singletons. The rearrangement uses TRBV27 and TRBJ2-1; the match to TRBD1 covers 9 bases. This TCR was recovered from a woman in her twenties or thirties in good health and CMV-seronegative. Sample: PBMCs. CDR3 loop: CASSPGTGFNEQFF. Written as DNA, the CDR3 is TGTGCCAGCAGTCCCGGGACAGGGTTCAATGAGCAGTTCTTC.